A single sample gave rise to the 5 T cell receptor beta chains below, sequenced in a study of tumor-infiltrating lymphocytes in primary liver carcinoma. Total RNA amounting to 500 ng was the source from which TCR beta cDNA was made with a constant-region primer. Libraries for TCR beta were built through three nested multiplex PCR rounds, which together made up a slightly modified ARM-PCR procedure. The study ran its first two PCR rounds for 9 to 10 cycles each, using TRBV1-TRBV30 forward primers and a C-beta reverse primer. MiXCR, applied by TCRdb to the multiplex PCR reads, yields one record per CDR3 protein. The repertoire holds 250,000 to 350,000 distinct CDR3 sequences, 58% seen once, with around 15% in the top ten. Germline DNA was also extracted, and blood RNA was taken from unsorted whole blood. Sequencing input: peripheral blood. These receptors were taken from a woman aged 25 to 39 with primary liver carcinoma and hepatitis B virus infection.

The V gene is TRBV5-6, the J gene TRBJ2-1; D possibly corresponds to TRBD2 (5 bases). This CDR3 spans 15 amino acids. Trimming took off 1 base at V and 3 bases at J, with 11 bases between the two ends. Per germline, CDR1 SGHDT and CDR2 YYEEEE. This chain's CDR3 is CASSLYGKSYNEQFF. CDR3 nucleotide sequence: TGTGCCAGCAGCTTGTACGGGAAGAGCTACAATGAGCAGTTCTTC.

This clonotype was seen once. A much larger clone differs by one base, so this may be a read error. This rearrangement joins TRBV6-5 to TRBJ2-7; TRBD1 is a possible D gene (5 bases). Germline-derived CDR1 and CDR2 are MNHEY and SVGAGI. The CDR3 is 14 amino acids. The V end was cut by 6 bases, the J end by 6 bases, with 18 bases between. CDR3 in amino acids: CASSIQGGPSEQYF. The CDR3 DNA reads TGTGCCAGCAGCATCCAGGGTGGGCCCAGCGAGCAGTACTTC.

With regard to this clonotype: A junction boundary mismatches the germline segment, possibly from a read error. This chain uses TRBV29-1 with TRBJ1-1; D ambiguous. The length of the CDR3 is 13 residues. CDR1 and CDR2 (germline): SQVTM, ANQGSEA. The chain's CDR3 is CSVGLHQNTETFF. CDR3 DNA: TGCAGCGTTGGTCTGCACCAAAACACTGAAACTTTCTTT.

The chain recombines TRBV19 with TRBJ2-7; 9 bases are shared with TRBD1. The V and J ends lost 3 bases and 2 bases, in that order; junction bases with no gene match: 5. This CDR3 region has 15 residues. Germline V CDR1 and CDR2: LNHDA, SQIVND (reference sequence). Written as DNA, the CDR3 is TGTGCCAGTAGTATTGGGACAGGGAGTCCCTACGAGCAGTACTTC. Protein sequence: CASSIGTGSPYEQYF.

The rearrangement uses TRBV12-3 or TRBV12-4 and TRBJ1-5, with D possibly TRBD1 on 5 matching bases. The CDR3 has 17 residues. V gave up 6 bases and J gave up 4 bases, with 22 bases separating them. The DNA of the CDR3 is TGTGCCAGCAGCCCGACATTTGGGGGGGGACTAAATCAGCCCCAGCATTTT. This encodes CASSPTFGGGLNQPQHF.